The 7 T cell receptor beta chains in this list originate from one sample, sequenced in a study of resident and recirculating memory T cells in vitiligo. The table came from immunoSEQ multiplex PCR; TCRdb's copy has only in-frame clones and leaves some out. The sample shows roughly 40,000 clones, 80% to 95% of them seen only once. Sample: blood. All receptors come from a male donor with vitiligo.

This rearrangement joins TRBV2 to TRBJ1-3; D unclear. Germline V lookup: CDR1 SNHLY, CDR2 FYNNEI. V gave up 6 bases and J gave up 0 bases, with 9 bases separating them. The CDR3 is 14 residues long. The DNA for the CDR3 is TGTGCCAGCAGGCCGGGGAGCTCTGGAAACACCATATATTTT. Its translation is CASRPGSSGNTIYF.

CDR3 region: CASSLSGVGSKTQYF. The CDR3 DNA is TGTGCCAGCAGCTTGTCAGGGGTCGGTAGTAAGACCCAGTACTTC. The rearrangement uses TRBV7-9 and TRBJ2-5, with D tentatively TRBD1 (6 bases). This CDR3 region has 15 residues. The V gene's germline CDR1 is SEHNR and CDR2 FQNEAQ (reference sequence). V was clipped by 3 bases and J by 6 bases, with 17 bases between them.

The chain recombines TRBV9 with TRBJ1-1; D is perhaps TRBD1 (5 bases). Trimming shortened V by 4 bases and J by 3 bases, and 10 bases separated the two germline ends. The CDR3 length is 13 residues. CDR1 and CDR2 from the germline V gene are SGDLS and YYNGEE. CDR3 DNA sequence: TGTGCCAGCAGCAAATGGGGGGACACTGAAGCTTTCTTT. This gives the protein CASSKWGDTEAFF.

The V gene is TRBV6-6, the J gene TRBJ1-2; 9 bases are a match to TRBD1. Germline-derived CDR1 and CDR2 are MNHNY and SVGAGI (reference sequence). The CDR3 contains 14 residues. The J segment lost 5 bases and the V segment lost 2 bases, leaving 3 bases of the junction unmatched. The CDR3 DNA sequence: TGTGCCAGCAGTTACGAAGGGACAGGGTATGGCTACACCTTC. Amino acid sequence: CASSYEGTGYGYTF.

This clone has more than one count but fewer than ten. This sequence joins TRBV27 and TRBJ2-7; the D gene is possibly TRBD2 (7 bases). V lost 6 bases and J lost 4, with 16 bases in between. This CDR3 is built from 14 residues. CDR1 and CDR2 (germline): MNHEY, SMNVEV (reference sequence). For the CDR3, the DNA is TGTGCCAGCAGAATACAGGGAGGGGAGTACGAGCAGTACTTC. Its translation: CASRIQGGEYEQYF.

The chain joins TRBV9 to TRBJ2-1; a weak D match, TRBD2 (7 bases). In germline, CDR1 is SGDLS, CDR2 YYNGEE. The CDR3 runs to 15 residues. V lost 4 bases and J lost 8, with 19 bases in between. The CDR3 protein is CASSLRGAAFDEQFF. The CDR3 region has the DNA TGTGCCAGCAGCTTACGGGGGGCCGCGTTCGATGAGCAGTTCTTC.

As to this clone: A junction boundary mismatches the germline segment, possibly from a read error. This chain's CDR3 is CASSQEPGIETQYF. DNA for the CDR3: TGTGCCAGCAGTCAAGAGCCCGGGATAGAGACCCAGTACTTC. V gene TRBV14 combines with J gene TRBJ2-5; the D gene is possibly TRBD2 (5 bases). Germline lookup yields CDR1 SGHDN and CDR2 FVKESK. The CDR3 is 14 amino acids.